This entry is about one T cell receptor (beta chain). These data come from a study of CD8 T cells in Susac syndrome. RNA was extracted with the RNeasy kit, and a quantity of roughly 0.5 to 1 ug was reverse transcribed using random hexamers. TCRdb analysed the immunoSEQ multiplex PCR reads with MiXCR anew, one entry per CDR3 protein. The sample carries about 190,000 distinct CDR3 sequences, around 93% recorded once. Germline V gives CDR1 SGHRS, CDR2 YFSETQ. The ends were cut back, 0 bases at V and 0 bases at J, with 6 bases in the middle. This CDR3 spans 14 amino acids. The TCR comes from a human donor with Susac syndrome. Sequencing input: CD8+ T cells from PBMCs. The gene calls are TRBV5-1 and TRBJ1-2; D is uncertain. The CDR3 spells CASSLAGANYGYTF. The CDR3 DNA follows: TGCGCCAGCAGCTTGGCCGGAGCTAACTATGGCTACACCTTC.